The next 28 T cell receptor beta chains were all read from a single sample in a study of CD8+CD57+ T cells in acquired aplastic anemia. Sequenced patients had shown CD8+CD57+ cell expansion by flow cytometry. The template for TCR beta VDJ and CDR3 sequence profiling was genomic DNA. TCRdb independently ran MiXCR on the reads; one entry per CDR3 protein. The table shows approximately 150,000 distinct CDR3 sequences, with less than 60% occurring only once. The sequenced material came from sorted CD4+, CD8+, or CD8+CD57+ T cells (not recorded which) from PBMCs. These receptors were collected from a human donor with aplastic anemia.

Turning to this clonotype: At one end, the junction sequence differs from germline, possibly due to a read error. The J gene is TRBJ2-7, the V gene TRBV10-1, with 7 nucleotides matching TRBD1. The germline CDR1 and CDR2 sequences are WNHNN and SYGVQD (reference sequence). The CDR3 sequence is 14 residues long. CDR3 sequence: CASSDATGTYERYF. Here the CDR3 DNA reads TGCGCCAGCAGTGATGCGACAGGGACCTACGAGCGGTACTTC.

There are many counts of this clonotype. This rearrangement joins TRBV4-3 to TRBJ2-1; 9 bases align to TRBD1. V trimming: 1 base; J trimming: 7 bases; junction bases outside the gene matches: 8. Germline V CDR1 and CDR2: LGHNA, YSLEER. This CDR3 comprises 16 residues. The CDR3 spells CASSQGDRGIRNEQFF. The CDR3 DNA reads TGCGCCAGCAGCCAAGGCGACAGGGGGATAAGGAATGAGCAGTTCTTC.

This clonotype was picked up many times. The chain joins TRBV29-1 to TRBJ2-2; 8 nucleotides line up with TRBD1. The germline CDR1 and CDR2 sequences are SQVTM and ANQGSEA. Losses at the gene ends were 4 bases for V and 5 bases for J; bases not matched to a gene: 12. This CDR3 has 16 amino acids. CDR3 DNA: TGCAGCGTTGTAACGGGCAGGGGGCGTTCAACCGGGGAGCTGTTTTTT. This gives the protein CSVVTGRGRSTGELFF.

This clonotype was counted many times. The chain has TRBV20-1 and TRBJ2-5; either TRBD1 or TRBD2 may supply D (5 bases each). Looked up from germline, CDR1 is DFQATT and CDR2 is SNEGSKA (reference sequence). V was trimmed by 1 base and J by 7 bases, leaving 13 bases between them. The CDR3 is 13 amino acids. The chain's CDR3 is CSARGGEFVTQYF. Here the CDR3 DNA reads TGCAGTGCTAGAGGAGGGGAGTTTGTGACCCAGTACTTC.

The J gene is TRBJ2-7, the V gene TRBV7-9; 7 bases line up with TRBD2. Looked up from germline, CDR1 is SEHNR and CDR2 is FQNEAQ (reference sequence). The CDR3 is 13 residues long. The CDR3 nucleotides read TGTGCCGGCAGCCTTAGCGGGCTAGGCGAGCAGTACGTC. This codes for CAGSLSGLGEQYV.

Note on this clonotype: The junction departs from the called germline gene at one end, perhaps through a read error. The V call is TRBV7-9, the J call TRBJ1-6; D unclear. CDR1 and CDR2 from the germline V gene are SEHNR and FQNEAQ (reference sequence). The CDR3 has 13 residues. CDR3 loop: CASSLVPNSPLHF. CDR3 bases: TGCGCCAGCAGCTTGGTACCCAATTCACCCCTCCACTTT.

The rearrangement joins TRBV6-1 to TRBJ2-3; no clear D. Germline V gene lookup returns CDR1 MNHNS and CDR2 SASEGT. V shed 8 bases and J shed 8 bases, with 17 bases lying between them. The CDR3 runs to 13 residues. This chain's CDR3 is CASGPLGWATQYF. CDR3 DNA sequence: TGTGCCAGCGGCCCTTTAGGTTGGGCTACGCAGTATTTT.

V gene TRBV5-6 combines with J gene TRBJ2-1, with D perhaps matching TRBD1 or TRBD2 (5 bases each). Trimming removed 1 base from V and 9 bases from J, with 8 bases in between. CDR1 is SGHDT and CDR2 is YYEEEE in the germline V gene. This CDR3 is 12 amino acids long. This CDR3 reads CASSLRGTEQFF. In nucleotides, the CDR3 is TGTGCCAGCAGCTTGCGGGGCACTGAGCAGTTCTTC. The full variable domain, in which reference TRBV5-6 and TRBJ2-1 provide the parts outside the CDR3, is DAGVTQSPTHLIKTRGQQVTLRCSPKSGHDTVSWYQQALGQGPQFIFQYYEEEERQRGNFPDRFSGHQFPNYSSELNVNALLLGDSALYLCASSLRGTEQFFGPGTRLTVL.

The V and J genes are TRBV15 and TRBJ1-5; D unclear. Trimming removed 5 bases at V and 1 base at J, with 15 bases between. CDR1 LNHNV and CDR2 YYDKDF come from the germline V gene (reference sequence). The CDR3 is 16 amino acids. CDR3 amino acids: CATSSQDKDSNQPQHF. In DNA form, the CDR3 reads TGTGCCACCAGCTCGCAAGACAAAGACAGCAATCAGCCCCAGCATTTT. Looking up the rest from reference TRBV15 and TRBJ1-5 gives the full variable domain: DAMVIQNPRYQVTQFGKPVTLSCSQTLNHNVMYWYQQKSSQAPKLLFHYYDKDFNNEADTPDNFQSRRPNTSFCFLDIRSPGLGDTAMYLCATSSQDKDSNQPQHFGDGTRLSIL.

The chain couples TRBV18 to TRBJ2-3, with 15 bases lining up with TRBD2. The CDR3 spans 18 residues. With 3 bases clipped from V and 0 bases from J, the junction kept 4 bases outside the gene matches. Germline V CDR1 and CDR2: KGHSH, LQKENI. CDR3 protein: CASSPRTSGGGSTDTQYF. CDR3 DNA sequence: TGTGCCAGCTCACCGCGGACTAGCGGGGGGGGAAGCACAGATACGCAGTATTTT.

This clonotype was counted at least ten times. This rearrangement joins TRBV6-1 to TRBJ2-7, with 9 bases lining up with TRBD1. V was pared by 0 bases and J by 6 bases, with 3 bases of the junction left unmatched. The CDR3 covers 14 residues. CDR1 is MNHNS, CDR2 SASEGT, per germline. CDR3: CASSEAHRGLEQYV. The CDR3 DNA sequence: TGTGCCAGCAGTGAAGCGCACAGGGGGCTCGAGCAGTACGTC.

Regarding this clonotype: A much more abundant neighbour one base away suggests this may be a read error. Here the CDR3 omits its conserved ending phenylalanine or tryptophan, so a read error is the likely source. The chain couples TRBV20-1 to TRBJ2-2, with D hard to call. There are 13 residues in the CDR3. Germline V gives CDR1 DFQATT, CDR2 SNEGSKA (reference sequence). Trimming took off 5 bases at V and 2 bases at J, with 9 bases between the two ends. The CDR3 spells CSAGDTNTGELFL. In DNA form, the CDR3 reads TGCAGTGCTGGCGATACAAACACCGGGGAGCTGTTTCTT.

The CDR3 nucleotides read TGCAGTGCTAGAGACGGGACAGGGACCAATGAGCAGTTCTTC. It is translated as CSARDGTGTNEQFF. The chain carries TRBV20-1 and TRBJ2-1; 9 nucleotides align to TRBD1. V shed 0 bases and J 6 bases; nucleotides not matched to a gene: 3. CDR3 length: 14 residues. Germline V gene lookup returns CDR1 DFQATT and CDR2 SNEGSKA (reference sequence).

V is TRBV6-1 and J is TRBJ2-1; D perhaps matches TRBD1 (5 bases). With 5 bases removed from V and 5 bases from J, the gap between germline ends came to 7 bases. The CDR3 consists of 12 residues. Germline V gives CDR1 MNHNS, CDR2 SASEGT. CDR3 in amino acids: CASSQTDNEQFF. The CDR3 DNA reads as TGTGCCAGCAGTCAGACAGACAATGAGCAGTTCTTC.

The rearrangement links TRBV20-1 to TRBJ2-1; 9 nucleotides agree with TRBD1. Trimming at V came to 5 bases and at J to 6 bases, leaving 11 bases not matched to a gene. The CDR3 covers 15 residues. Germline V gene lookup returns CDR1 DFQATT and CDR2 SNEGSKA (reference sequence). The CDR3 spells CSASRPGTGTNEQFF. The CDR3 region has the DNA TGCAGTGCTTCCCGCCCCGGGACAGGGACCAATGAGCAGTTCTTC.

The genes are TRBV30 and TRBJ1-2, with 7 bases matching TRBD1. Trimming cost V 0 bases and J 6 bases; bases outside gene matches: 10. Germline-derived CDR1 and CDR2 are GTSNPN and SVGIG (reference sequence). The CDR3 length is 15 residues. This CDR3 reads CAWSVQGRGRDGYTF. CDR3 sequence (DNA): TGTGCCTGGAGTGTACAGGGCAGGGGGAGGGATGGCTACACCTTC.

This clonotype has more than one count but fewer than ten. Relative to the germline gene, one junction end is altered; a read error may explain this. This chain links TRBV19 with TRBJ1-1, with D perhaps TRBD1 (6 bases). CDR1 LNHDA and CDR2 SQIVND come from the germline V gene (reference sequence). CDR3 size: 14 residues. The CDR3 here is CSSSIWGAETEALF. The CDR3 DNA reads as TGTTCCAGTAGTATATGGGGGGCGGAGACTGAAGCTCTCTTT.

Turning to this clonotype: This may be a read error, as it is one base from a much larger clone. The rearrangement links TRBV20-1 to TRBJ1-5, with D hard to call. CDR3 length equals 14 residues. Germline CDR1 and CDR2: DFQATT and SNEGSKA (reference sequence). The ends were cut back, 1 base at V and 4 bases at J, with 11 bases in the middle. CDR3 protein: CSARVGVWNQPQHF. DNA of the CDR3: TGCAGTGCTAGAGTGGGAGTATGGAATCAGCCCCAGCATTTT.

On this clonotype itself: A much larger clone lies a single base off, so this may be a read error. V is TRBV7-9 and J is TRBJ2-7; tentatively, D is TRBD1 or TRBD2 (5 bases each). The germline CDR1 and CDR2 sequences are SEHNR and FQNEAQ (reference sequence). CDR3 length: 15 residues. V dropped 5 bases and J dropped 1 base, with 15 bases sitting between them. This CDR3 is CASSPAGTESYEQYF. As DNA, the CDR3 is TGTGCCAGCAGCCCAGCCGGGACGGAATCCTACGAGCAGTACTTC.

The J gene is TRBJ2-7, the V gene TRBV10-3; TRBD2 matches at 7 bases. J lost 3 bases, V lost 10 bases, and 6 bases had no gene match. The length of the CDR3 is 12 residues. Germline V gene sequence: CDR1 ENHRY, CDR2 SYGVKD. CDR3: CASGTTYYEQYF. The DNA of the CDR3 is TGTGCCAGCGGGACTACATACTACGAGCAGTACTTC.

This clonotype has a count of ten or more. The CDR3 region is CASLVSGANVLTF. The CDR3 coding sequence is TGTGCCAGCCTGGTCTCTGGGGCCAACGTCCTGACTTTC. V usage is TRBV6-2 or TRBV6-3 and J usage is TRBJ2-6; D call uncertain. The CDR3 sequence is 13 residues long. Germline loops: CDR1 MNHEY, CDR2 SVGEGT. V was trimmed by 8 bases and J by 0 bases, leaving 5 bases between them.

The V and J genes are TRBV2 and TRBJ1-1; weak D call: TRBD1 (6 bases). Germline V gives CDR1 SNHLY, CDR2 FYNNEI. Trimming removed 6 bases from V and 10 bases from J, with 21 bases in between. This CDR3 is 14 amino acids long. CDR3 amino acids: CASSPPPGNRAAFF. The DNA of the CDR3 is TGTGCCAGCAGCCCGCCCCCTGGAAACAGGGCAGCTTTCTTT.

By share, this clonotype counts as medium-sized. A junction boundary mismatches the germline segment, possibly from a read error. This chain uses TRBV10-3 with TRBJ2-5, with 13 bases fitting TRBD2. Germline V gene lookup returns CDR1 ENHRY and CDR2 SYGVKD. The CDR3 runs 12 residues. The DNA of the CDR3 is TGTGCCATCAGCGGGACTAGCGGGACCCGGTACTTC. Its translation: CAISGTSGTRYF.

Comment on this clonotype: The junction differs from germline at one of its ends, possibly a read error. The chain combines TRBV7-3 with TRBJ2-2; TRBD2 is a possible D gene (6 bases). From germline, CDR1 is SGHTA and CDR2 FQGTGA. The CDR3 loop spans 14 amino acids. The CDR3 DNA reads as TGTGCCGGCAGCTTAACCGCGAACACCGGGGGGCTGTTTTTT. Protein product: CAGSLTANTGGLFF.

The sample holds one count of this clonotype. The chain combines TRBV19 with TRBJ2-5; TRBD2 agrees at 7 bases. The CDR3 spans 14 residues. Germline V gives CDR1 LNHDA, CDR2 SQIVND (reference sequence). With 3 bases clipped from V and 5 bases from J, the junction kept 6 bases outside the gene matches. CDR3 amino acids: CASSMGRAEETQYF. The CDR3 DNA reads as TGTGCCAGTAGTATGGGGAGGGCGGAGGAGACCCAGTACTTC.

The chain uses TRBV5-1 and TRBJ1-2; the D gene is possibly TRBD1 (5 bases). V was cut by 0 bases and J by 2 bases, with 11 bases left in between. The CDR3 consists of 15 residues. Germline V gene lookup returns CDR1 SGHRS and CDR2 YFSETQ. CDR3 in amino acids: CASSLASGLNYGYTF. CDR3 DNA: TGCGCCAGCAGCTTGGCCTCAGGGCTAAACTATGGCTACACCTTC.

This chain uses TRBV7-2 with TRBJ1-4; TRBD1 matches 9 bases. The CDR3 is 12 amino acids. Germline lookup yields CDR1 SGHTA and CDR2 FQGNSA. The ends lost 8 bases at V and 9 bases at J; junction bases unmatched: 4. The CDR3 DNA sequence: TGTGCCAGCGGGACAGGGCAGAAAAAACTGTTTTTT. Protein product: CASGTGQKKLFF.

This clonotype was observed a handful of times. The rearrangement links TRBV19 to TRBJ2-1, with 8 bases lining up with TRBD1. Trimming at V came to 7 bases and at J to 9 bases, leaving 11 bases not matched to a gene. CDR3 length equals 14 residues. Germline V gene data show CDR1 as LNHDA and CDR2 as SQIVND (reference sequence). Here the CDR3 DNA reads TGTGCCAGTAACTTAGGACAGGGTTTCAGTGAGCAGTTCTTC. It is translated as CASNLGQGFSEQFF. Using reference TRBV19 and TRBJ2-1 for the parts outside the CDR3, the full variable domain is DGGITQSPKYLFRKEGQNVTLSCEQNLNHDAMYWYRQDPGQGLRLIYYSQIVNDFQKGDIAEGYSVSREKKESFPLTVTSAQKNPTAFYLCASNLGQGFSEQFFGPGTRLTVL.